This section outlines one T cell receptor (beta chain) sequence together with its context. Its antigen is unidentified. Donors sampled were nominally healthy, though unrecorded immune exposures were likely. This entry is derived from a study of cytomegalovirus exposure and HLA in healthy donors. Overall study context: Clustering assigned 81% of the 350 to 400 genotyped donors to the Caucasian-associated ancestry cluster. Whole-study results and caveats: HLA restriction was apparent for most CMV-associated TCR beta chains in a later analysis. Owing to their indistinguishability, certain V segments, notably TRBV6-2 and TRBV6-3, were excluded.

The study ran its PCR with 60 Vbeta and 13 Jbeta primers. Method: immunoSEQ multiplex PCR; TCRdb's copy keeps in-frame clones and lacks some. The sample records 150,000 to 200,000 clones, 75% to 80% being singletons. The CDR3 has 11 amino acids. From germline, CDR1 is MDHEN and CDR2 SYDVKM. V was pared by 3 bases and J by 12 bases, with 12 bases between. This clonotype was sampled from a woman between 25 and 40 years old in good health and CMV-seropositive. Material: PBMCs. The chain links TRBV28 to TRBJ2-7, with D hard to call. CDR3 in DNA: TGTGCCAGCAGTTTTAGCCGTGTTTGGTACTTC. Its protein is CASSFSRVWYF.